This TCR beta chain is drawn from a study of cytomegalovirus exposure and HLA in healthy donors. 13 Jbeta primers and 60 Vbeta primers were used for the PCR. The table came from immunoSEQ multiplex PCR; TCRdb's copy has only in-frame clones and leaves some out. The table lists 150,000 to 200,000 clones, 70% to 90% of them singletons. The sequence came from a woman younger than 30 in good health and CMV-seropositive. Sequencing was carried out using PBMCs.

Here the CDR3 DNA reads TGTGCCAGAAGCAAAGGACAGGGGGCTACAGAGACCCAGTACTTC. It yields the protein CARSKGQGATETQYF. V usage is TRBV5-3 and J usage is TRBJ2-5; 11 bases map to TRBD1. TRBV5-3 has ORF status, its function being uncertain. The ends lost 4 bases at V and 4 bases at J; junction bases unmatched: 6. The CDR3 runs to 15 residues.